These 17 T cell receptor beta chains were sequenced from one sample in a study of T cell responses to AZD1222 COVID-19 vaccine. Assay used: immunoSEQ multiplex PCR; TCRdb lists only in-frame clones, some missing. The sample consists of roughly 120,000 clones, around 94% of them appearing once. Here the sequenced sample was peripheral blood, taken on day 0 of AZD1222 vaccination. The source of these receptors is an adult in good health.

V usage is TRBV3-1 (or the pseudogene TRBV3-2) and J usage is TRBJ2-7, with 10 bases matching TRBD2. The CDR3 spans 13 residues. Germline-derived CDR1 and CDR2 are LGHDT and YNNKEL (reference sequence). Germline trimming cut 6 bases from V and 4 bases from J; bases unmatched to any gene: 3. CDR3 residues: CASRASGGYEQYF. The CDR3 nucleotides read TGTGCCAGCAGGGCTAGCGGGGGTTACGAGCAGTACTTC.

The chain combines TRBV30 with TRBJ1-3; D remains ambiguous. The germline V gene encodes CDR1 GTSNPN and CDR2 SVGIG (reference sequence). Trimming left V 5 bases short and J 4 bases short, with 12 bases between. This CDR3 has 13 amino acids. This CDR3 is CAWGGVAGNTIYF. The CDR3 nucleotides read TGTGCCTGGGGTGGGGTTGCGGGAAACACCATATATTTT. The complete variable domain, with remaining parts taken from reference TRBV30 and TRBJ1-3, reads SQTIHQWPATLVQPVGSPLSLECTVEGTSNPNLYWYRQAAGRGLQLLFYSVGIGQISSEVPQNLSASRPQDRQFILSSKKLLLSDSGFYLCAWGGVAGNTIYFGEGSWLTVV.

This clone was detected once. This chain joins TRBV9 and TRBJ1-2; 7 bases align to TRBD1. Germline loops: CDR1 SGDLS, CDR2 YYNGEE. Losses at the gene ends were 3 bases for V and 7 bases for J; bases not matched to a gene: 6. This CDR3 is 13 amino acids long. The CDR3 reads CASSAATGAGYTF. In nucleotides, the CDR3 is TGTGCCAGCAGCGCCGCCACAGGGGCTGGCTACACCTTC.

CDR3 amino acids: CASSLETKTEAFF. The CDR3 DNA sequence: TGCGCCAGCAGCTTAGAAACTAAGACTGAAGCTTTCTTT. The rearrangement uses TRBV5-1 and TRBJ1-1; D remains unclear. Germline V gives CDR1 SGHRS, CDR2 YFSETQ. V was trimmed by 2 bases and J by 5 bases, leaving 10 bases between them. This CDR3 is 13 amino acids long.

The chain joins TRBV5-1 to TRBJ1-5, with unresolved D. V was cut by 1 base and J by 0 bases, with 8 bases left in between. From germline, CDR1 is SGHRS and CDR2 YFSETQ. This CDR3 contains 15 residues. The chain's CDR3 is CASSLSGASNQPQHF. Here the CDR3 DNA reads TGCGCCAGCAGCTTGAGCGGAGCTAGCAATCAGCCCCAGCATTTT.

The chain uses TRBV13 and TRBJ2-5; 9 bases align to TRBD1. The V and J ends lost 5 bases and 11 bases, in that order; junction bases with no gene match: 15. Germline loops: CDR1 PRHDT, CDR2 FYEKMQ (reference sequence). The CDR3 spans 15 residues. CDR3 nucleotide sequence: TGTGCCAGCAGCCCACCTCCGGGACAGGGATATGCACAGTACTTC. Translation gives CASSPPPGQGYAQYF. The full variable domain, rest sourced from reference TRBV13 and TRBJ2-5, is AAGVIQSPRHLIKEKRETATLKCYPIPRHDTVYWYQQGPGQDPQFLISFYEKMQSDKGSIPDRFSAQQFSDYHSELNMSSLELGDSALYFCASSPPPGQGYAQYFGPGTRLLVL.

This clone was detected only once. The chain recombines TRBV28 with TRBJ2-7, with D possibly being TRBD2 (6 bases). Trimming took off 7 bases at V and 2 bases at J, with 12 bases between the two ends. The CDR3 loop spans 13 amino acids. The germline gives CDR1 MDHEN, CDR2 SYDVKM. The CDR3 coding sequence is TGTGCCAGCACCTCACTAGCCCCCTACGAGCAGTACTTC. Its protein product is CASTSLAPYEQYF.

The gene calls are TRBV6-5 and TRBJ1-1, with D maybe TRBD1 (5 bases). The ends were cut back, 7 bases at V and 0 bases at J, with 15 bases in the middle. The CDR3 sequence is 15 residues long. Germline-derived CDR1 and CDR2 are MNHEY and SVGAGI. Here the CDR3 reads CASISPQGMNTEAFF. The CDR3 bases are TGTGCCAGCATCTCTCCGCAGGGAATGAACACTGAAGCTTTCTTT.

V usage is TRBV3-1 (or the pseudogene TRBV3-2) and J usage is TRBJ2-7; TRBD2 aligns across 9 bases. Germline V gives CDR1 LGHDT, CDR2 YNNKEL (reference sequence). Germline trimming cut 0 bases from V and 9 bases from J; bases unmatched to any gene: 12. The CDR3 is 16 residues long. CDR3: CASSQDISGRSLGQYF. Here the CDR3 DNA reads TGTGCCAGCAGCCAAGATATCAGCGGGAGGTCGCTGGGGCAGTACTTC.

The CDR3 nucleotides read TGTGCCAGCAGCCAAGGCCCCAAGCAGTATTTT. This sequence encodes CASSQGPKQYF. The chain employs TRBV3-1 (or the pseudogene TRBV3-2) and TRBJ2-3; D is unresolved. The CDR3 is 11 residues long. V was clipped by 1 base and J by 11 bases, with 7 bases between them. Germline V gives CDR1 LGHDT, CDR2 YNNKEL (reference sequence).

The rearrangement uses TRBV4-1 and TRBJ2-5; 8 bases are a match to TRBD2. This CDR3 has 14 residues. CDR1 is MGHRA, CDR2 YSYEKL, per germline. The ends lost 1 base at V and 4 bases at J; junction bases unmatched: 2. CDR3 DNA: TGCGCCAGCAGCCAAGGGGCGGGGGGAGAGACCCAGTACTTC. Its protein product is CASSQGAGGETQYF.

The chain combines TRBV4-1 with TRBJ1-5, with D perhaps matching TRBD1 (6 bases). V shed 0 bases and J shed 6 bases, with 18 bases lying between them. This CDR3 contains 17 residues. Germline V CDR1 and CDR2: MGHRA, YSYEKL. The CDR3 DNA sequence: TGCGCCAGCAGCCAAGAACGAATTCGGACAGTCGGTCAGCCCCAGCATTTT. It yields the protein CASSQERIRTVGQPQHF.

Regarding this clone: The same CDR3 also results from other DNA sequences found in this sample. V gene TRBV20-1 combines with J gene TRBJ1-2; D gene uncertain. The V gene lost 3 bases and the J gene lost 7 bases, with 18 bases spanning the gap. The CDR3 runs to 14 residues. Looked up from germline, CDR1 is DFQATT and CDR2 is SNEGSKA (reference sequence). In DNA, the CDR3 is TGCAGTGCTAGTAATGGGCCCCGGAGGAGTGGCTACACCTTC. Protein sequence: CSASNGPRRSGYTF.

This chain uses TRBV5-8 with TRBJ2-4; TRBD1 might be the D (5 bases). Germline loops: CDR1 SGHTS, CDR2 YDEGEE. Deletions cut 7 bases from V and 1 base from J, with 18 bases between. This CDR3 region has 16 residues. The CDR3 coding sequence is TGTGCCAGCCCACAAGGGGTAACTGGCGCCAAAAACATTCAGTACTTC. It yields the protein CASPQGVTGAKNIQYF.

This clone came up once. The CDR3 region is CASADRGHNQPQHF. DNA for the CDR3: TGTGCCAGTGCTGACAGGGGTCACAATCAGCCCCAGCATTTT. The chain couples TRBV19 to TRBJ1-5; 8 nucleotides match TRBD1. V trimming: 8 bases; J trimming: 3 bases; junction bases outside the gene matches: 6. The CDR3 length is 14 residues. In germline, CDR1 is LNHDA, CDR2 SQIVND (reference sequence).

The J gene is TRBJ2-5, the V gene TRBV5-8; D is possibly TRBD1 (5 bases). Germline V gene data show CDR1 as SGHTS and CDR2 as YDEGEE. V shed 0 bases and J shed 4 bases, with 10 bases lying between them. The CDR3 consists of 14 residues. The CDR3 nucleotides read TGTGCCAGCAGCTTGGCTGGGGCTGGAGAGACCCAGTACTTC. As protein: CASSLAGAGETQYF.

The V gene is TRBV11-2, the J gene TRBJ2-5, with 7 bases aligning to TRBD1. CDR1 is SGHAT and CDR2 is FQNNGV in the germline V gene. The CDR3 length is 15 residues. The V and J ends lost 1 base and 2 bases, in that order; junction bases with no gene match: 4. The CDR3 region is CASSLVGQQQETQYF. CDR3 coding DNA: TGTGCCAGCAGCTTAGTGGGACAGCAGCAAGAGACCCAGTACTTC.